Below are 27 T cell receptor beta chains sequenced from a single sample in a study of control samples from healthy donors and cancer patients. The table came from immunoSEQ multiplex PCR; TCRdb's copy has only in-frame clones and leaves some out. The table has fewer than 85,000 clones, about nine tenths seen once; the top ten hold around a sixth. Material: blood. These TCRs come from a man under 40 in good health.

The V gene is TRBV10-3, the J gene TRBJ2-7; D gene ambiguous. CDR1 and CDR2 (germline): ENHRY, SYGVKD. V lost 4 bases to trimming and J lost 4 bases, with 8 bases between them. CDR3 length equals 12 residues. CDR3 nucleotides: TGTGCCATCAGTGCGACGTTTTACGAGCAGTACTTC. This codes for CAISATFYEQYF.

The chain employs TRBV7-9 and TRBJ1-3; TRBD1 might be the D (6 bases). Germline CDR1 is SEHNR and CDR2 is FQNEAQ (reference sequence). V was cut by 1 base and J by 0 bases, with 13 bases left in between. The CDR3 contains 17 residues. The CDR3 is CASSLVGDRHSGNTIYF. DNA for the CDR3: TGTGCCAGCAGCTTAGTCGGTGACAGGCACTCTGGAAACACCATATATTTT.

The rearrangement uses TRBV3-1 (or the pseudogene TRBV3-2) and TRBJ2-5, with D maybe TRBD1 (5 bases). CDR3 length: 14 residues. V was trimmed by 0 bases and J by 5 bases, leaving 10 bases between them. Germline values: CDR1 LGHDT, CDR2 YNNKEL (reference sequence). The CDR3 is CASSQEVRVETQYF. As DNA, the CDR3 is TGTGCCAGCAGCCAAGAAGTCAGGGTTGAGACCCAGTACTTC.

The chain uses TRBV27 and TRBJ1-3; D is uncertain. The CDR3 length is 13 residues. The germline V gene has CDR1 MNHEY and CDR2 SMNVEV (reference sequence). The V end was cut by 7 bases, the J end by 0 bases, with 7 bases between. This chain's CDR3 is CASIGFSGNTIYF. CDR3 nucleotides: TGTGCCAGCATAGGGTTCTCTGGAAACACCATATATTTT.

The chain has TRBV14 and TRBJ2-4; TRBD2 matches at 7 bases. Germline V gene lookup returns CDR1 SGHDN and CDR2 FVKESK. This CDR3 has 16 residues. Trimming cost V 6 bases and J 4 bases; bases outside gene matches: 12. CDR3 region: CASSPAKKAGKNIQYF. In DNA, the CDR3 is TGTGCCAGCAGTCCTGCCAAGAAAGCGGGGAAAAACATTCAGTACTTC.

The CDR3 nucleotides read TGCGCCAGCAGCTTGGCTGTCCCTAATGAAAAACTGTTTTTT. Its translation is CASSLAVPNEKLFF. The genes are TRBV5-1 and TRBJ1-4; D is uncertain. The CDR3 contains 14 residues. The V and J ends lost 0 bases and 3 bases respectively, with 6 bases between them. Germline V lookup: CDR1 SGHRS, CDR2 YFSETQ.

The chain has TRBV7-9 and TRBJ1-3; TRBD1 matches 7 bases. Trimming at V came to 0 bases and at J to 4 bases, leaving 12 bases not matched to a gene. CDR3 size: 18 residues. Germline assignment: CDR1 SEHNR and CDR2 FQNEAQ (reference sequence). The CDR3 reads CASSLAGTASSSGNTIYF. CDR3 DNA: TGTGCCAGCAGCTTAGCGGGGACAGCCTCCTCTTCCGGAAACACCATATATTTT.

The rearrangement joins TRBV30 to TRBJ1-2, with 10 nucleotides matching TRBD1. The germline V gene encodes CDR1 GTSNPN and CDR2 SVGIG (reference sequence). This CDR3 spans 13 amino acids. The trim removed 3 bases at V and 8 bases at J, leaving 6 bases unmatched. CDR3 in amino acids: CAWRGQGPRGYTF. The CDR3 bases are TGTGCCTGGAGGGGACAGGGGCCGAGGGGCTACACCTTC. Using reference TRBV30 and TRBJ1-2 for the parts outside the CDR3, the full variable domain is SQTIHQWPATLVQPVGSPLSLECTVEGTSNPNLYWYRQAAGRGLQLLFYSVGIGQISSEVPQNLSASRPQDRQFILSSKKLLLSDSGFYLCAWRGQGPRGYTFGSGTRLTVV.

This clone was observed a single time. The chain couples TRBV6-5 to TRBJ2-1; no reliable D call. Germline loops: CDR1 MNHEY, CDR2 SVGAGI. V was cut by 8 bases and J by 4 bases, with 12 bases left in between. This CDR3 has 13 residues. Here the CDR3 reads CASGPRLYNEQFF. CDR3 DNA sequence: TGTGCCAGCGGGCCCAGGCTGTACAATGAGCAGTTCTTC.

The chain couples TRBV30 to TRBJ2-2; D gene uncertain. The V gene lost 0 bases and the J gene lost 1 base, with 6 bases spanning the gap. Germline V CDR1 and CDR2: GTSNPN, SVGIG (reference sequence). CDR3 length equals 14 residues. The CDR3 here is CAWSVKRNTGELFF. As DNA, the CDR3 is TGTGCCTGGAGTGTAAAGCGGAACACCGGGGAGCTGTTTTTT.

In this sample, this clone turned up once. The DNA for the CDR3 is TGTGCCAGCAGCTTAAAGTACATGAACACTGAAGCTTTCTTT. Its translation is CASSLKYMNTEAFF. J is TRBJ1-1 and V is TRBV7-2, with unresolved D. With 2 bases removed from V and 0 bases from J, the gap between germline ends came to 7 bases. In germline, CDR1 is SGHTA, CDR2 FQGNSA. CDR3 length equals 14 residues.

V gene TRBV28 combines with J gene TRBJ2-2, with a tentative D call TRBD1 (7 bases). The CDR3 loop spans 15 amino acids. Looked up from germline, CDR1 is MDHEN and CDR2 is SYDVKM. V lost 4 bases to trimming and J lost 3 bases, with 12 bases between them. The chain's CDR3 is CASSSGDRDTGELFF. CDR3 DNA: TGTGCCAGCAGTTCGGGAGACAGGGACACCGGGGAGCTGTTTTTT.

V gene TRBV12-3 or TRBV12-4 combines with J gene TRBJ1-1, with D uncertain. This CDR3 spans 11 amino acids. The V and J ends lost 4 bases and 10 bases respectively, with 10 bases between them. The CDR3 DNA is TGTGCCAGCAGTTCGGGGTTTGGAGCTTTCTTT. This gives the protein CASSSGFGAFF.

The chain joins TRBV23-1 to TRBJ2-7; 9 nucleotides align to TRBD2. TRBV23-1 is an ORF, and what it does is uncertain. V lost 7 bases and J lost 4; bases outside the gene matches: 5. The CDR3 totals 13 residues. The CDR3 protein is CASKISGRYEQYF. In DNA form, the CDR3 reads TGCGCCAGCAAGATTAGCGGGAGATACGAGCAGTACTTC.

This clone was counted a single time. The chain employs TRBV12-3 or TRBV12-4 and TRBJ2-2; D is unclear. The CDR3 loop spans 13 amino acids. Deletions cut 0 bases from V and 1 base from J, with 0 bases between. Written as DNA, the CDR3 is TGTGCCAGCAGTTTAGCGAACACCGGGGAGCTGTTTTTT. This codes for CASSLANTGELFF.

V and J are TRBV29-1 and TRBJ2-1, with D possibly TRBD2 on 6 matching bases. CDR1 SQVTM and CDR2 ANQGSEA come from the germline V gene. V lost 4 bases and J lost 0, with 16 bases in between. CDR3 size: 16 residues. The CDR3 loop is CSVVRAGLSSYNEQFF. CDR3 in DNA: TGCAGCGTTGTCAGGGCGGGGCTCAGCTCCTACAATGAGCAGTTCTTC.

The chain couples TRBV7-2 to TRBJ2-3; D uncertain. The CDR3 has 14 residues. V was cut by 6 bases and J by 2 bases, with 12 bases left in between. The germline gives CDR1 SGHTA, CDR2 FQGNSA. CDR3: CASSPGLNTDTQYF. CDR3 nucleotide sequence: TGTGCCAGCAGTCCGGGTTTGAACACAGATACGCAGTATTTT.

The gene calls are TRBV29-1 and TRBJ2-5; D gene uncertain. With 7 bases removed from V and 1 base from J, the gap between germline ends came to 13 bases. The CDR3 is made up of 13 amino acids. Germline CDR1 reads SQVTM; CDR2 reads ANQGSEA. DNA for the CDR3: TGCAGCGACCTCGACACGAGCCAAGAGACCCAGTACTTC. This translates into CSDLDTSQETQYF.

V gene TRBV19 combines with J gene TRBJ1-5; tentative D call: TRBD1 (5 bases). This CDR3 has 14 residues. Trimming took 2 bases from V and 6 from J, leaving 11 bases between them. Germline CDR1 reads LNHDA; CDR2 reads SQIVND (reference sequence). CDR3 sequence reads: CASSISWQGQPQHF. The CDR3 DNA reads TGTGCCAGTAGTATATCCTGGCAGGGTCAGCCCCAGCATTTT.

The CDR3 sequence is CASRPLRWYQETQYF. CDR3 sequence (DNA): TGTGCCAGCAGACCCCTCAGGTGGTACCAAGAGACCCAGTACTTC. The V gene is TRBV28, the J gene TRBJ2-5; D uncertain. The CDR3 runs 15 residues. Germline lookup yields CDR1 MDHEN and CDR2 SYDVKM. V gave up 6 bases and J gave up 0 bases, with 14 bases separating them.

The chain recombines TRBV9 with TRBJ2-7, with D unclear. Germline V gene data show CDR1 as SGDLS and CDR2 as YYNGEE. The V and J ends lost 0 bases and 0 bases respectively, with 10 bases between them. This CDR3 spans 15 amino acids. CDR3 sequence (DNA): TGTGCCAGCAGCGTAGGGGCCCCTGGCTCCTACGAGCAGTACTTC. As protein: CASSVGAPGSYEQYF. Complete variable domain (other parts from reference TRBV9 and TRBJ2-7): DSGVTQTPKHLITATGQRVTLRCSPRSGDLSVYWYQQSLDQGLQFLIQYYNGEERAKGNILERFSAQQFPDLHSELNLSSLELGDSALYFCASSVGAPGSYEQYFGPGTRLTVT.

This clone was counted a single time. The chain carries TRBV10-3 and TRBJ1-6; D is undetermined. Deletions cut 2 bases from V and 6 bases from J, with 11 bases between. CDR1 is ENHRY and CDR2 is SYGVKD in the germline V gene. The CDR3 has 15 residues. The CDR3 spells CAISERPGSNSPLHF. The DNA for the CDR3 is TGTGCCATCAGTGAGCGGCCAGGTTCTAATTCACCCCTCCACTTT.

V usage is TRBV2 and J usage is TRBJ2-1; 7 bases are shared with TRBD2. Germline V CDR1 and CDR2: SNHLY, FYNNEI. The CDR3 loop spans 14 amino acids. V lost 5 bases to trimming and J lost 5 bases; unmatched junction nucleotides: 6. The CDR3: CASSLPGLNNEQFF. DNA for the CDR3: TGTGCCAGCAGTCTCCCGGGACTAAACAATGAGCAGTTCTTC. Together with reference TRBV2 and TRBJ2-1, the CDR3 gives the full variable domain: EPEVTQTPSHQVTQMGQEVILRCVPISNHLYFYWYRQILGQKVEFLVSFYNNEISEKSEIFDDQFSVERPDGSNFTLKIRSTKLEDSAMYFCASSLPGLNNEQFFGPGTRLTVL.

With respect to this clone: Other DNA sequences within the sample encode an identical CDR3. CDR3 nucleotide sequence: TGCGCCAGCAGCTTGGTAGGGTCTGGAAACACCATATATTTT. Translated: CASSLVGSGNTIYF. The gene calls are TRBV5-1 and TRBJ1-3; no firm D call. Trimming took 0 bases from V and 1 from J, leaving 5 bases between them. Germline CDR1 and CDR2: SGHRS and YFSETQ. This CDR3 contains 14 residues.

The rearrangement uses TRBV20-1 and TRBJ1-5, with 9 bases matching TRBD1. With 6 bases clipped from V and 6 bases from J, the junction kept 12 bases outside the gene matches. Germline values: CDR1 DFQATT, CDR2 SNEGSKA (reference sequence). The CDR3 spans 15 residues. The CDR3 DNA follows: TGCAGTGCAAGTCCTGGGGACAGGGTTAGTCAGCCCCAGCATTTT. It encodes CSASPGDRVSQPQHF.

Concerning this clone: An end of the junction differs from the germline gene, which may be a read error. The CDR3 sequence is CPSSRQGESGNTIYF. The CDR3 nucleotides read TGCCCCAGCAGCCGACAGGGGGAAAGTGGAAACACCATATATTTT. The J gene is TRBJ1-3, the V gene TRBV4-3, with 9 bases that match TRBD1. Germline V gene data show CDR1 as LGHNA and CDR2 as YSLEER. This CDR3 has 15 amino acids.

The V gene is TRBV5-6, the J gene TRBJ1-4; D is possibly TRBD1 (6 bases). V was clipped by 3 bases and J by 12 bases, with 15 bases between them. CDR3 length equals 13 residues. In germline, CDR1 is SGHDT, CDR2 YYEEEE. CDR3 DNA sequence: TGTGCCAGCAGCTCTTGGTACAGGGCGGAACTGTTTTTT. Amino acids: CASSSWYRAELFF.